The 21 T cell receptor beta chains in this list originate from one sample, sequenced in a study of blood T cell repertoires in COVID-19. Repertoires were generated with immunoSEQ multiplex PCR, while TCRdb's copy carries only in-frame clones and drops some. Among just over 200,000 clones listed, 60% to 85% were seen once. The sample comprised peripheral blood. The receptors derive from a woman aged 65 to 85 with acute or convalescent COVID-19.

V and J are TRBV29-1 and TRBJ2-3, with unresolved D. This CDR3 comprises 12 residues. Germline assignment: CDR1 SQVTM and CDR2 ANQGSEA. Between the trimmed V and J ends, which lost 7 bases and 0 bases, there was a span of 8 bases. In nucleotides, the CDR3 is TGCAGCGGTTCCGCGAGCACAGATACGCAGTATTTT. Translated, it gives CSGSASTDTQYF.

The J gene is TRBJ2-2, the V gene TRBV7-8; TRBD2 aligns across 7 bases. This CDR3 has 15 amino acids. The germline V gene has CDR1 SGHVS and CDR2 FQNEAQ. V shed 5 bases and J 4 bases; nucleotides not matched to a gene: 7. The CDR3: CASSKRDYSTGELFF. The CDR3 DNA reads TGTGCCAGCAGCAAACGGGACTACTCCACCGGGGAGCTGTTTTTT. The whole variable domain, filled in from reference TRBV7-8 and TRBJ2-2, reads GAGVSQSPRYKVAKRGQDVALRCDPISGHVSLFWYQQALGQGPEFLTYFQNEAQLDKSGLPSDRFFAERPEGSVSTLKIQRTQQEDSAVYLCASSKRDYSTGELFFGEGSRLTVL.

The chain has TRBV7-2 and TRBJ1-2; 7 bases line up with TRBD1. V lost 1 base and J lost 3; bases outside the gene matches: 8. The CDR3 consists of 16 residues. Germline assignment: CDR1 SGHTA and CDR2 FQGNSA. CDR3 sequence reads: CASSLVAGGYDYGYTF. For the CDR3, the DNA is TGTGCCAGCAGCTTAGTGGCAGGGGGTTACGACTATGGCTACACCTTC.

The J gene is TRBJ2-4, the V gene TRBV2; 11 nucleotides align to TRBD2. Germline CDR1 and CDR2: SNHLY and FYNNEI. The V and J ends lost 5 bases and 1 base, in that order; junction bases with no gene match: 1. CDR3 size: 15 residues. The CDR3 sequence: CASSLAGGAKNIQYF. The CDR3 nucleotides are TGTGCCAGCAGTTTAGCGGGAGGGGCCAAAAACATTCAGTACTTC.

This sequence joins TRBV7-2 and TRBJ2-7, with D unclear. Trimming took off 2 bases at V and 1 base at J, with 3 bases between the two ends. This CDR3 has 12 residues. In germline, CDR1 is SGHTA, CDR2 FQGNSA. CDR3 sequence reads: CASSLPSYEQYF. The CDR3 nucleotides read TGTGCCAGCAGCTTACCGTCCTACGAGCAGTACTTC.

This chain links TRBV27 with TRBJ2-1; 7 nucleotides align to TRBD2. CDR1 is MNHEY and CDR2 is SMNVEV in the germline V gene (reference sequence). Trimming at V came to 3 bases and at J to 9 bases, leaving 11 bases not matched to a gene. This CDR3 is built from 15 residues. The CDR3: CASSLSILAEGEQFF. CDR3 nucleotide sequence: TGTGCCAGCAGTTTGTCGATCCTAGCGGAGGGTGAGCAGTTCTTC.

The genes are TRBV10-3 and TRBJ1-1; 8 bases match TRBD1. Germline CDR1 ENHRY, CDR2 SYGVKD. Trimming took 7 bases from V and 11 from J; bases not matched to a gene: 18. The CDR3 consists of 15 residues. CDR3 amino acids: CAITTGTGDLSAAFF. The CDR3 DNA is TGTGCCATCACTACCGGGACAGGTGATCTTAGTGCGGCTTTCTTT.

The chain uses TRBV30 and TRBJ1-1; weak D call: TRBD1 (5 bases). Trimming stripped 4 bases from V and 1 base from J, with 10 bases between. This CDR3 spans 13 amino acids. The germline V gene has CDR1 GTSNPN and CDR2 SVGIG (reference sequence). CDR3 sequence: CAWTNDRNTEAFF. The CDR3 DNA is TGTGCCTGGACAAATGACAGGAACACTGAAGCTTTCTTT.

The sample holds one count of this clone. V is TRBV7-9 and J is TRBJ1-1, with D tentatively TRBD1 (5 bases). This CDR3 contains 12 residues. Germline CDR1 is SEHNR and CDR2 is FQNEAQ (reference sequence). V lost 5 bases and J 8 bases, leaving 12 bases between the germline ends. CDR3 coding DNA: TGTGCCAGCAGCCTTGACAGCCTAGAAGCTTTCTTT. Translating it yields CASSLDSLEAFF.

This rearrangement joins TRBV29-1 to TRBJ2-1; D is possibly TRBD2 (6 bases). Germline CDR1 reads SQVTM; CDR2 reads ANQGSEA. The CDR3 has 16 residues. V lost 1 base, J lost 8 bases, and 21 bases lay in between. The CDR3 loop is CSVEGSGGLGGYEQFF. CDR3 nucleotides: TGCAGCGTTGAAGGTTCCGGAGGGCTCGGTGGCTATGAGCAGTTCTTC.

V usage is TRBV5-5 and J usage is TRBJ1-2; 7 nucleotides match TRBD1. Germline CDR1 is SGHKS and CDR2 is YYEKEE (reference sequence). The trim removed 5 bases at V and 5 bases at J, leaving 9 bases unmatched. This CDR3 has 14 amino acids. Here the CDR3 reads CASRHTQGLYGYTF. The CDR3 DNA reads TGTGCCAGCAGACACACACAGGGGTTGTATGGCTACACCTTC.

V is TRBV2 and J is TRBJ2-7; a possible D gene is TRBD1 (5 bases). Germline-derived CDR1 and CDR2 are SNHLY and FYNNEI. The CDR3 runs 15 residues. Trimming stripped 4 bases from V and 3 bases from J, with 16 bases between. In DNA, the CDR3 is TGTGCCAGCAGTGTGTTGCCAGGGTCTAGCTACGAGCAGTACTTC. Translated: CASSVLPGSSYEQYF.

This chain links TRBV5-5 with TRBJ1-4; the D is unclear. Germline V CDR1 and CDR2: SGHKS, YYEKEE (reference sequence). The CDR3 covers 14 residues. V was trimmed by 1 base and J by 5 bases, leaving 9 bases between them. For the CDR3, the DNA is TGTGCCAGCAGCTTGTCACCGGAGAATGAAAAACTGTTTTTT. This gives the protein CASSLSPENEKLFF.

This clone has just a few counts. V usage is TRBV6-5 and J usage is TRBJ1-1; D may be TRBD1 (5 bases). Looked up from germline, CDR1 is MNHEY and CDR2 is SVGAGI. The CDR3 extends over 14 amino acids. The germline V and J ends were trimmed by 6 bases and 1 base, with 12 bases remaining between them. The CDR3 nucleotides are TGTGCCAGCAGCCGGGGGTGGGAGAACACTGAAGCTTTCTTT. Translated: CASSRGWENTEAFF.

This clone has more than one count but fewer than ten. The identical CDR3 is also encoded by other nucleotide sequences in the sample. The chain links TRBV20-1 to TRBJ1-6; weak D call: TRBD1 (6 bases). The V end lost 6 bases, the J end lost 8 bases, and 8 bases lay between the germline ends. Looked up from germline, CDR1 is DFQATT and CDR2 is SNEGSKA (reference sequence). CDR3 length: 11 residues. The CDR3 coding sequence is TGCAGTGCAAGGACAGATTCACCCCTCCACTTT. It is translated as CSARTDSPLHF.

J is TRBJ1-4 and V is TRBV27; the D is unclear. The germline CDR1 and CDR2 sequences are MNHEY and SMNVEV (reference sequence). Trimming pared 10 bases from V and 2 bases from J, leaving 17 bases between. This CDR3 comprises 15 residues. CDR3 in DNA: TGTGCCACCTTTAGAGAGGGTTCCACTAATGAAAAACTGTTTTTT. It codes for CATFREGSTNEKLFF.

The chain couples TRBV6-5 to TRBJ1-6, with TRBD1 matching over 8 bases. V was clipped by 2 bases and J by 8 bases; unmatched bases: 8. Germline V gene sequence: CDR1 MNHEY, CDR2 SVGAGI. CDR3 length equals 16 residues. CDR3 sequence reads: CASSYGRGLSYSPLHF. Here the CDR3 DNA reads TGTGCCAGCAGTTACGGCAGGGGGCTGAGTTATTCACCCCTCCACTTT.

The CDR3 nucleotides are TGTGCCAGCAGCTTGCCCGAGGGGGGGCCAGCTTTCTTT. Translated: CASSLPEGGPAFF. This chain joins TRBV5-5 and TRBJ1-1; TRBD1 is a possible D gene (6 bases). CDR3 length equals 13 residues. Between the trimmed V and J ends, which lost 1 base and 10 bases, there was a span of 14 bases. Germline values: CDR1 SGHKS, CDR2 YYEKEE (reference sequence).

The gene calls are TRBV10-1 and TRBJ2-3; the match to TRBD2 covers 8 bases. The CDR3 has 15 amino acids. Germline assignment: CDR1 WNHNN and CDR2 SYGVQD (reference sequence). V lost 3 bases and J lost 6; bases outside the gene matches: 8. As DNA, the CDR3 is TGCGCCAGCAGTGATAGCGGGGTTCCTGGGGATACGCAGTATTTT. Residues: CASSDSGVPGDTQYF.

The CDR3 sequence is CASSLGAGGTEAFF. CDR3 in DNA: TGTGCCAGCAGTTTAGGCGCAGGGGGCACTGAAGCTTTCTTT. J is TRBJ1-1 and V is TRBV27, with 7 nucleotides matching TRBD1. This CDR3 has 14 residues. After removal of 2 bases from V and 4 bases from J, the junction contained 4 bases not matched to a gene. The germline CDR1 and CDR2 sequences are MNHEY and SMNVEV (reference sequence).

CDR3 bases: TGTGCCAGTAGTATACCCGGCAGGGGAAACAATGAGCAGTTCTTC. It codes for CASSIPGRGNNEQFF. The chain joins TRBV19 to TRBJ2-1; D is possibly TRBD1 (6 bases). Per germline, CDR1 LNHDA and CDR2 SQIVND (reference sequence). The CDR3 has 15 amino acids. Trimming shortened V by 2 bases and J by 5 bases, and 13 bases separated the two germline ends.